This record covers a single T cell receptor beta chain. The data were taken from a study of OX40 agonist ivuxolimab in advanced cancers. This table comes from immunoSEQ multiplex PCR, and its TCRdb copy is limited to in-frame clones, with some not included. The table has under 95,000 clones, 93% seen once; the top ten hold 6.2%. The CDR3 is made up of 13 amino acids. V was shortened by 2 bases and J by 6 bases, with 8 bases between the two germline ends. CDR1 is MNHEY and CDR2 is SVGAGI in the germline V gene. The rearrangement joins TRBV6-5 to TRBJ1-5; the D is unclear. The source material was CD4+ or CD8+ T cells sorted from blood, sampled in a trial of the OX40 agonist ivuxolimab. The sequence came from an adult with an advanced solid tumor such as melanoma, head and neck, liver or kidney cancer. CDR3 DNA sequence: TGTGCCAGCAGTTACGCTTCCGGTCAGCCCCAGCATTTT. Its translation is CASSYASGQPQHF.